The rows below give T cell receptor beta chains drawn from one sample of a study of STAT5B mutations in CD4+ large granular lymphocyte leukemia. Some clones are missing from TCRdb's copy, which holds only in-frame ones; the method was immunoSEQ multiplex PCR. The sample consists of tens of thousands of clones, about 82% of them appearing once. Source material: CD4+ T cells from blood buffy coats. These receptor sequences come from a human donor in good health. CDR3s include the opening cysteine and the closing phenylalanine or tryptophan. D genes are given only for firm matches. The size field is filled for only some rows; it gives once, few, many or a size class.

V gene: TRBV28
clone size: NA
J gene: TRBJ1-2
D gene: NA
CDR3 DNA: TGTGCCAGCAGTTTGGACCGCCTTTGGTACACCTTC
CDR3 protein: CASSLDRLWYTF

V gene: TRBV18
clone size: NA
J gene: TRBJ1-3
D gene: TRBD1
CDR3 DNA: TGTGCCAGCTCACCATATCAGCCAGGGGGCTCTGGAAACACCATATATTTT
CDR3 protein: CASSPYQPGGSGNTIYF

V gene: TRBV10-3
clone size: NA
J gene: TRBJ2-3
D gene: TRBD2
CDR3 DNA: TGTGCCATCCAAGCGGGAGGGAGAGATACGCAGTATTTT
CDR3 protein: CAIQAGGRDTQYF

V gene: TRBV5-1
clone size: NA
J gene: TRBJ1-6
D gene: TRBD1
CDR3 DNA: TGCGCCAGCAGCCGATTTACAGGGGCAGGTTCACCCCTCCACTTT
CDR3 protein: CASSRFTGAGSPLHF

V gene: TRBV21-1
clone size: NA
J gene: TRBJ2-7
D gene: NA
CDR3 DNA: TGTGCCCCTCCGGGACGGATCTCCTACGAGCAGTACTTC
CDR3 protein: CAPPGRISYEQYF

V gene: TRBV18
clone size: once
J gene: TRBJ1-2
D gene: NA
CDR3 DNA: TGTGCCAGCTCACCCGAACGGGCGGGTGGCTACACCTTC
CDR3 protein: CASSPERAGGYTF

V gene: TRBV19
clone size: NA
J gene: TRBJ2-6
D gene: NA
CDR3 DNA: TGTGCCAGTAGTCCCCAGGGGTCAGGGGCCAACGTCCTGACTTTC
CDR3 protein: CASSPQGSGANVLTF

V gene: TRBV6-5
clone size: NA
J gene: TRBJ2-7
D gene: TRBD1
CDR3 DNA: TGTGCCAGCAGTTACTCATGGACAGGGGCGGGCGAGCAGTACTTC
CDR3 protein: CASSYSWTGAGEQYF

V gene: TRBV14
clone size: NA
J gene: TRBJ1-3
D gene: NA
CDR3 DNA: TGTGCCAGCTCCCCGGCAGGGGGAAACACCATATATTTT
CDR3 protein: CASSPAGGNTIYF

V gene: TRBV30
clone size: few
J gene: TRBJ2-2
D gene: TRBD1
CDR3 DNA: TGTGCCTGGAGTGGCCCCGGAAGGGGGCATGTGGGGGAGCTGTTTTTT
CDR3 protein: CAWSGPGRGHVGELFF

V gene: TRBV5-4
clone size: NA
J gene: TRBJ2-3
D gene: NA
CDR3 DNA: TGTGCCAGCAGCCGCACAGATACGCAGTATTTT
CDR3 protein: CASSRTDTQYF

V gene: TRBV6-5
clone size: NA
J gene: TRBJ2-1
D gene: NA
CDR3 DNA: TGTGCCAGCAGGTTACAGGGTAGGAATGAGCAGTTCTTC
CDR3 protein: CASRLQGRNEQFF

V gene: TRBV5-1
clone size: NA
J gene: TRBJ2-5
D gene: TRBD2
CDR3 DNA: TGCGCCAGCAGCTATCTAGCGGAAGAGACCCAGTACTTC
CDR3 protein: CASSYLAEETQYF

V gene: TRBV18
clone size: NA
J gene: TRBJ2-4
D gene: TRBD2
CDR3 DNA: TGTGCCAGTTCATCCGGGACTAGCGCGCCAGTAGCCAAAAACATTCAGTACTTC
CDR3 protein: CASSSGTSAPVAKNIQYF

V gene: TRBV6-6
clone size: once
J gene: TRBJ2-4
D gene: NA
CDR3 DNA: TGTGCCAGCAGTTACGAAAGAAACATTCAGTACTTC
CDR3 protein: CASSYERNIQYF

V gene: TRBV5-1
clone size: NA
J gene: TRBJ2-1
D gene: NA
CDR3 DNA: TGCGCCAGCAGCTTGGGATCGAGCTCCTACAATGAGCAGTTCTTC
CDR3 protein: CASSLGSSSYNEQFF

V gene: TRBV28
clone size: NA
J gene: TRBJ2-7
D gene: TRBD2
CDR3 DNA: TGTGCCAGCAGTGGGACTAGCGGTAATTCCTACGAGCAGTACTTC
CDR3 protein: CASSGTSGNSYEQYF

V gene: TRBV11-2
clone size: NA
J gene: TRBJ2-3
D gene: NA
CDR3 DNA: TGTGCCAGCAGCTTAGCCGAGGACGGGATCTATACGCAGTATTTT
CDR3 protein: CASSLAEDGIYTQYF

V gene: TRBV5-1
clone size: NA
J gene: TRBJ1-1
D gene: NA
CDR3 DNA: TGCGCCAGCAGCCCCTCGGGGGGGGGACCCATGAACACTGAAGCTTTCTTT
CDR3 protein: CASSPSGGGPMNTEAFF

V gene: TRBV5-4
clone size: NA
J gene: TRBJ2-7
D gene: TRBD2
CDR3 DNA: TGTGCCAGCAGCCTCCGGCAACTAGCGGGAGAACTCTACGAGCAGTACTTC
CDR3 protein: CASSLRQLAGELYEQYF

V gene: TRBV9
clone size: NA
J gene: TRBJ2-7
D gene: NA
CDR3 DNA: TGTGCCAGCAGCGCCCAGGGGCCCGAGCAGTACTTC
CDR3 protein: CASSAQGPEQYF

V gene: TRBV9
clone size: NA
J gene: TRBJ2-2
D gene: TRBD2
CDR3 DNA: TGTGCCAGCAGCGGTGTTAGCGGGACCACCGGGGAGCTGTTTTTT
CDR3 protein: CASSGVSGTTGELFF

V gene: TRBV6-5
clone size: NA
J gene: TRBJ1-1
D gene: NA
CDR3 DNA: TGTGCCAGTTCTTGGGGCCTAGGGACTGAAGCTTTCTTT
CDR3 protein: CASSWGLGTEAFF

V gene: TRBV7-2
clone size: NA
J gene: TRBJ1-1
D gene: NA
CDR3 DNA: TGTGCCAGCAGCTTAACTAGGAACACTGAAGCTTTCTTT
CDR3 protein: CASSLTRNTEAFF

V gene: TRBV14
clone size: NA
J gene: TRBJ2-1
D gene: TRBD2
CDR3 DNA: TGTGCCAGCAGCCAAGATCTAGCGGGATGGTGGGGGAATGAGCAGTTCTTC
CDR3 protein: CASSQDLAGWWGNEQFF

V gene: TRBV27
clone size: NA
J gene: TRBJ2-7
D gene: TRBD1
CDR3 DNA: TGTGCCAGCAGTTCAACCGACCGGACAGGGAGGTCCTACGAGCAGTACTTC
CDR3 protein: CASSSTDRTGRSYEQYF

V gene: TRBV5-4
clone size: NA
J gene: TRBJ2-1
D gene: TRBD2
CDR3 DNA: TGTGCCAGCAGCTTGACTAGCGGGAGGGATAATGAGCAGTTCTTC
CDR3 protein: CASSLTSGRDNEQFF

V gene: TRBV18
clone size: NA
J gene: TRBJ2-1
D gene: NA
CDR3 DNA: TGTGCCAGCTCACGGGAGGTAGAGCAGTTCTTC
CDR3 protein: CASSREVEQFF

V gene: TRBV30
clone size: NA
J gene: TRBJ2-1
D gene: TRBD2
CDR3 DNA: TGTGCCTCGGGGGGGCGGGGCTCCTACAATGAGCAGTTCTTC
CDR3 protein: CASGGRGSYNEQFF

V gene: TRBV7-2
clone size: few
J gene: TRBJ1-5
D gene: NA
CDR3 DNA: TGTGCCAGCAGCTTGCAGGAGAGTCAGCCCCAGCATTTT
CDR3 protein: CASSLQESQPQHF

V gene: TRBV7-2
clone size: NA
J gene: TRBJ1-5
D gene: NA
CDR3 DNA: TGTGCCAGCAGCTTAGGGTTAAGCAATCAGCCCCAGCATTTT
CDR3 protein: CASSLGLSNQPQHF

V gene: TRBV5-1
clone size: once
J gene: TRBJ2-7
D gene: TRBD2
CDR3 DNA: TGCGCCAGCAGCTTGGGGTTAGCGGGCTATGACGAGCAGTACTTC
CDR3 protein: CASSLGLAGYDEQYF

V gene: TRBV29-1
clone size: NA
J gene: TRBJ1-2
D gene: NA
CDR3 DNA: TGCAGCCCGGGCGGCTACACCTTC
CDR3 protein: CSPGGYTF

V gene: TRBV6-4
clone size: NA
J gene: TRBJ2-3
D gene: TRBD2
CDR3 DNA: TGTGCCAGCAGTGAAGGGACTAGCGGGAGCGCAGATACGCAGTATTTT
CDR3 protein: CASSEGTSGSADTQYF

V gene: TRBV28
clone size: NA
J gene: TRBJ2-2
D gene: NA
CDR3 DNA: TGTGCCAGCAGTTCCCCTGGGGGAGTTTCCGGGGAGCTGTTTTTT
CDR3 protein: CASSSPGGVSGELFF

V gene: TRBV10-2
clone size: NA
J gene: TRBJ1-4
D gene: NA
CDR3 DNA: TGCGCCAGCAGTAACGGGGCTCAAAAGGAAAAACTGTTTTTT
CDR3 protein: CASSNGAQKEKLFF

V gene: TRBV15
clone size: NA
J gene: TRBJ2-1
D gene: NA
CDR3 DNA: TGTGCCACCAGCCCCATTAGCTCCTACAATGAGCAGTTCTTC
CDR3 protein: CATSPISSYNEQFF

V gene: TRBV2
clone size: NA
J gene: TRBJ1-2
D gene: NA
CDR3 DNA: TGTGCCAGCAGTCAGACAGGTGTAGGCGGCTACACCTTC
CDR3 protein: CASSQTGVGGYTF

V gene: TRBV27
clone size: NA
J gene: TRBJ1-6
D gene: NA
CDR3 DNA: TGTGCCAGCAGTGCGGACGGGAATTCACCCCTCCACTTT
CDR3 protein: CASSADGNSPLHF

V gene: TRBV5-1
clone size: NA
J gene: TRBJ2-1
D gene: TRBD2
CDR3 DNA: TGCGCCAGCAGCTTGGGTCCAGCGGGAGAAAATGAGCAGTTCTTC
CDR3 protein: CASSLGPAGENEQFF

V gene: TRBV9
clone size: NA
J gene: TRBJ1-1
D gene: TRBD1
CDR3 DNA: TGTGCCAGCAGCTTCCAACAGGGGACCTCCACTGAAGCTTTCTTT
CDR3 protein: CASSFQQGTSTEAFF

V gene: TRBV9
clone size: NA
J gene: TRBJ2-5
D gene: NA
CDR3 DNA: TGTGCCAGCAGCGTACTTAACGGGCCACAAGAGACCCAGTACTTC
CDR3 protein: CASSVLNGPQETQYF

V gene: TRBV6-1
clone size: NA
J gene: TRBJ2-7
D gene: NA
CDR3 DNA: TGTGCCAGCAGTTCCAAAAGCTCTCCATACGAGCAGTACTTC
CDR3 protein: CASSSKSSPYEQYF

V gene: TRBV7-2
clone size: NA
J gene: TRBJ1-2
D gene: NA
CDR3 DNA: TGTGCCGGTTCTAATGGGATCACTAACTATGGCTACACCTTC
CDR3 protein: CAGSNGITNYGYTF

V gene: TRBV11-3
clone size: NA
J gene: TRBJ2-3
D gene: NA
CDR3 DNA: TGTGCCAGCAGCTTAGATCTTACTGGGGCAGATACGCAGTATTTT
CDR3 protein: CASSLDLTGADTQYF

V gene: TRBV7-9
clone size: NA
J gene: TRBJ1-2
D gene: NA
CDR3 DNA: TGTGCCAGCAGCTTAGAGCAAAACTATGGCTACACCTTC
CDR3 protein: CASSLEQNYGYTF

V gene: TRBV6-1
clone size: NA
J gene: TRBJ2-7
D gene: TRBD2
CDR3 DNA: TGTGCCAGCAGGGACGCGGGGGTTCCCTACGAGCAGTACTTC
CDR3 protein: CASRDAGVPYEQYF

V gene: TRBV28
clone size: NA
J gene: TRBJ2-5
D gene: NA
CDR3 DNA: TGTGCCAGCAGTTTTTTTGTGGGAGACCAAGAGACCCAGTACTTC
CDR3 protein: CASSFFVGDQETQYF